These 4 T cell receptor beta chains came from one sample sequenced in a study of T-cell memory formation after mild COVID-19. MiXCR, run by TCRdb on the 5' RACE reads, gives a single entry per CDR3 protein. The table includes around 250,000 distinct CDR3 sequences, approximately 16% detected once. Input material: PBMCs or a T cell subset sorted from them (not recorded which). The receptors originated from a man between 18 and 29 years old who had mild COVID-19 (a few samples of this study predate the infection). Cell type and time point are not known.

This clonotype was detected a few times. This chain links TRBV20-1 with TRBJ2-7; the match to TRBD2 covers 11 bases. This CDR3 is built from 13 residues. Germline loops: CDR1 DFQATT, CDR2 SNEGSKA (reference sequence). V gave up 0 bases and J gave up 10 bases; unmatched junction bases: 5. CDR3 loop: CSARDWTSGRQYF. The CDR3, as DNA: TGCAGTGCTAGAGATTGGACTAGCGGGCGACAGTACTTC.

The V gene is TRBV7-3, the J gene TRBJ2-1; 8 bases are shared with TRBD2. The CDR3 totals 14 residues. With 3 bases clipped from V and 10 bases from J, the junction kept 8 bases outside the gene matches. Germline lookup yields CDR1 SGHTA and CDR2 FQGTGA. This CDR3 reads CASSFSPSGPEQFF. The CDR3 DNA is TGTGCCAGCAGCTTCTCCCCTAGCGGGCCCGAGCAGTTCTTC.

There are many counts of this clonotype. J is TRBJ2-2 and V is TRBV7-9; D is uncertain. The CDR3 loop spans 13 amino acids. Germline assignment: CDR1 SEHNR and CDR2 FQNEAQ (reference sequence). V gave up 5 bases and J gave up 2 bases, with 6 bases separating them. The CDR3 bases are TGTGCCAGCAGCCTCCCAAACACCGGGGAGCTGTTTTTT. This translates into CASSLPNTGELFF.

This clonotype was found a few times. CDR3 loop: CASSPGYQRARGYEQYF. CDR3 coding DNA: TGTGCCAGCAGCCCTGGGTACCAGCGTGCCCGAGGGTACGAGCAGTACTTC. The rearrangement uses TRBV4-2 and TRBJ2-7, with a possible D match to TRBD2 (5 bases). Trimming took 4 bases from V and 4 from J, leaving 23 bases between them. Germline V gives CDR1 LGHNA, CDR2 YNFKEQ. The CDR3 contains 17 residues.